Given below is one T cell receptor (beta chain) in context. Other DNA sequences of this sample code for an identical CDR3. The data were taken from a study of shared clonotypes between healthy human individuals. In the study overall: Each donor contributed plates that comprised three CD4 naive, three CD4 memory, two CD8 naive and one CD8 memory.

Trimming cost V 1 base and J 6 bases, with 5 bases left between them. Germline CDR1 reads DFQATT; CDR2 reads SNEGSKA (reference sequence). The CDR3 extends over 11 amino acids. Sequencing used immunoSEQ multiplex PCR; TCRdb keeps in-frame clones, though not all of them. The data hold a few million clones, with 85% to 95% observed a single time. The chain couples TRBV20-1 to TRBJ2-3; no clear D gene. The sequence derives from a man younger than 30 in good health. Some clones in this sample may be carry-over from other donors' samples. Sequencing was performed on naive CD4+ T cells from PBMCs. Subset here: CD45RA+ positively selected. The CDR3 DNA is TGCAGTGCTAGAGTCCGGGATACGCAGTATTTT. Its translation is CSARVRDTQYF.